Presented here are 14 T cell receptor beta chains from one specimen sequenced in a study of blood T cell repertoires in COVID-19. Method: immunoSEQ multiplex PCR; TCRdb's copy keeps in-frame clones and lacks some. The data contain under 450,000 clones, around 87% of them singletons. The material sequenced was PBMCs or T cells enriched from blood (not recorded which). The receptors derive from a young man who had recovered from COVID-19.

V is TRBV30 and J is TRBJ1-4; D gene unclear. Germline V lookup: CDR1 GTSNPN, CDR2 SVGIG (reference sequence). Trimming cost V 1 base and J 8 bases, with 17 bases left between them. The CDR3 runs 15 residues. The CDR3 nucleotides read TGTGCCTGGAGTGCTCCGGGAACTTTGAGCGAAAAACTGTTTTTT. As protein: CAWSAPGTLSEKLFF.

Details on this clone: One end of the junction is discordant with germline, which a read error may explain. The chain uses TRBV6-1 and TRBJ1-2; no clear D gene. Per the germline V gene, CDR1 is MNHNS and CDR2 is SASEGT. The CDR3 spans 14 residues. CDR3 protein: CASREGGSSSGYTF. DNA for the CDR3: TGTGCCAGCAGGGAAGGTGGCAGTTCGTCTGGCTACACCTTC.

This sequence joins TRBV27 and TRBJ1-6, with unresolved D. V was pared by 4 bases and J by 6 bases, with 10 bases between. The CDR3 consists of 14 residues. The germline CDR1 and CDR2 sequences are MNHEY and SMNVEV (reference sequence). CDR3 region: CASSSSTGNSPLHF. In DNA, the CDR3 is TGTGCCAGCAGTTCCTCCACTGGTAATTCACCCCTCCACTTT.

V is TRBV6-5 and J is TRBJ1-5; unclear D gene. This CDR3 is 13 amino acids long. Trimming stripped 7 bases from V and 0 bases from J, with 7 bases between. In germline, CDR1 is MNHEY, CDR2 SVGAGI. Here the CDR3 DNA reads TGTGCCAGCACCCCATTTAGCAATCAGCCCCAGCATTTT. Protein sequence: CASTPFSNQPQHF.

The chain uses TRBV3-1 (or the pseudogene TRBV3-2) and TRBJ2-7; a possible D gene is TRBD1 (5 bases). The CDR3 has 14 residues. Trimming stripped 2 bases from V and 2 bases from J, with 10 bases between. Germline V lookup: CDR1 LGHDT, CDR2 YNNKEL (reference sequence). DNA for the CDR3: TGTGCCAGCAGCCAAACTTCAGGGACCTACGAGCAGTACTTC. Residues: CASSQTSGTYEQYF.

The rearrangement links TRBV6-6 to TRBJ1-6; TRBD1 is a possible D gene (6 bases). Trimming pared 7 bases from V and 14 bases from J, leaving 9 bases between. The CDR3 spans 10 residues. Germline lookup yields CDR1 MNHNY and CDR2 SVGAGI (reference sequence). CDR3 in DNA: TGTGCCAGCACCGAGGGGGCCCTCCACTTT. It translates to CASTEGALHF.

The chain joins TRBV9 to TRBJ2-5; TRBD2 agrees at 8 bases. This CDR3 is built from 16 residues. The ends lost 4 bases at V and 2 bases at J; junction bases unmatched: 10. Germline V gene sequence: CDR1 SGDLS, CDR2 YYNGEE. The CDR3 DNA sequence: TGTGCCAGCAGCCCCACGGGAGGGGGGTTACAAGAGACCCAGTACTTC. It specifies CASSPTGGGLQETQYF.

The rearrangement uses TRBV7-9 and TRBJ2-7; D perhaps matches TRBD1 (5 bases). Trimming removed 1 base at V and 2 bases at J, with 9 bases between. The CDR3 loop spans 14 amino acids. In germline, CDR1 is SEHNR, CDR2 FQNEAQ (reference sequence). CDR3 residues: CASSLDQGPYEQYF. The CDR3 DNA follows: TGTGCCAGCAGCTTAGACCAGGGCCCCTACGAGCAGTACTTC.

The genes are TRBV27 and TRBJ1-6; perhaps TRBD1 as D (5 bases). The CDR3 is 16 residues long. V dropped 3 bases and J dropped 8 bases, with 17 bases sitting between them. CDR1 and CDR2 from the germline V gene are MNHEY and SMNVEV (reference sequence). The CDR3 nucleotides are TGTGCCAGCAGTTTTGCCGGGGGAAGTGACTATTCACCCCTCCACTTT. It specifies CASSFAGGSDYSPLHF.

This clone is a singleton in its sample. The CDR3 DNA follows: TGTGCCAGCAGCTTTGGAGGACGGAACACTGAAGCTTTCTTT. The encoded protein is CASSFGGRNTEAFF. This chain joins TRBV11-2 and TRBJ1-1, with unresolved D. Between the trimmed V and J ends, which lost 3 bases and 1 base, there was a span of 9 bases. Germline assignment: CDR1 SGHAT and CDR2 FQNNGV. The CDR3 extends over 14 amino acids.

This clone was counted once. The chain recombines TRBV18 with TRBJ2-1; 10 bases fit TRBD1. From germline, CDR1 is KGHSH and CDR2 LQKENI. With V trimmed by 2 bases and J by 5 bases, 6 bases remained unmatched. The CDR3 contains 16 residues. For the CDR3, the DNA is TGTGCCAGCTCACCAGCCGCAGGACAGGGGGACAATGAGCAGTTCTTC. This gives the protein CASSPAAGQGDNEQFF.

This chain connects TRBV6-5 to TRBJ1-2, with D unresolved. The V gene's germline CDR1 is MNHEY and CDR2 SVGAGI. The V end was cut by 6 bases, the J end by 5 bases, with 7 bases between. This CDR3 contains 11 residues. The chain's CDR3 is CASSQEYGYTF. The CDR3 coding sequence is TGTGCCAGCAGCCAGGAATATGGCTACACCTTC.

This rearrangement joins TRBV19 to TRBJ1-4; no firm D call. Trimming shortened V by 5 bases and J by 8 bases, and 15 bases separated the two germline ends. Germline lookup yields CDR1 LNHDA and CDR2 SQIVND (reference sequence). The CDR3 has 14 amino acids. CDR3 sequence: CASSPGPGGEKLFF. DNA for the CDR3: TGTGCCAGTAGTCCGGGTCCAGGAGGGGAAAAACTGTTTTTT.

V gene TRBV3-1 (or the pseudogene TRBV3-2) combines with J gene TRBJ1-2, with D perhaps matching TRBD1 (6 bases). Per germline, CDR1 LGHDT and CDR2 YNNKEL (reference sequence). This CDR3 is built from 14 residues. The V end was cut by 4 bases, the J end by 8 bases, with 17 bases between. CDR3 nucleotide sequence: TGTGCCAGCAGCCCAGAGGCAGGGGTATGGGGCTACACCTTC. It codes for CASSPEAGVWGYTF.